This T cell receptor beta chain was sequenced in a study of Graves' ophthalmopathy and Graves' hyperthyroidism. Hyperthyroidism patients, all newly diagnosed, had under 2 months' duration and ages of 18 to 65. The authors diagnosed from clinical symptoms, serum thyroxine, TRAb, thyroid ultrasound and orbital computed tomography. Per the germline V gene, CDR1 is KGHDR and CDR2 is SFDVKD. The V segment lost 3 bases and the J segment 6 bases; nucleotides outside the gene matches: 3. This CDR3 comprises 14 residues. Researchers took RNA transcripts and amplified TCR beta CDR3 regions from them. The first-round RT-PCR employed HTBI primers together with the Qiagen OneStep RT-PCR kit. A multiplex PCR was then performed as the second round. TCRdb fed the multiplex PCR reads into MiXCR, producing one record per CDR3 protein. The sample lists tens of thousands of distinct CDR3 sequences, around half seen once, with under 30% in the top ten.

The sequencing sample was made of peripheral blood. J is TRBJ1-2 and V is TRBV24-1; TRBD1 matches 10 bases. The sequence derives from an adult woman with stable Graves' hyperthyroidism. CDR3: CATSDGTGVDGYTF. CDR3 in DNA: TGTGCCACCAGTGATGGGACAGGGGTTGATGGCTACACCTTC.